Listed below are T cell receptor beta chains from one sample, sequenced in a study of blood T cell repertoires in COVID-19. The method was immunoSEQ multiplex PCR; TCRdb's version includes in-frame clones alone and lacks a portion of them. The top ten hold 6% to 6.5% of the sample, which has 55,000 to 80,000 clones, around 82% seen once. The sample consisted of peripheral blood. These receptor sequences come from a human donor in a cohort sampled during active COVID-19. Both conserved end residues are part of each CDR3. D genes are given only for firm matches. Rows may omit the clone size; those that give it use once, few, many or a size class.

d_gene: NA; j_gene: TRBJ2-1; v_gene: TRBV27; abundance: NA; CDR3aa: CASSLRGAGNEQFF; CDR3nt: TGTGCCAGCAGTTTACGGGGGGCCGGTAATGAGCAGTTCTTC
d_gene: NA; j_gene: TRBJ2-7; v_gene: TRBV7-8; abundance: NA; CDR3aa: CASSLAPGVKYF; CDR3nt: TGTGCCAGCAGCTTAGCGCCCGGGGTAAAGTACTTC
d_gene: TRBD2; j_gene: TRBJ2-6; v_gene: TRBV5-1; abundance: NA; CDR3aa: CASKSGSPGANVLTF; CDR3nt: TGCGCCAGCAAAAGCGGGAGCCCCGGGGCCAACGTCCTGACTTTC
d_gene: TRBD1; j_gene: TRBJ2-7; v_gene: TRBV6-5; abundance: NA; CDR3aa: CASSYSNRGPYEQYF; CDR3nt: TGTGCCAGCAGTTACTCGAACAGGGGGCCTTACGAGCAGTACTTC
d_gene: TRBD1; j_gene: TRBJ2-1; v_gene: TRBV15; abundance: NA; CDR3aa: CATSRGQGSYNEQFF; CDR3nt: TGTGCCACCAGCCGTGGACAGGGGTCCTACAATGAGCAGTTCTTC
d_gene: TRBD1; j_gene: TRBJ2-7; v_gene: TRBV2; abundance: once; CDR3aa: CASSERYRGEQYF; CDR3nt: TGTGCCAGCAGTGAACGTTACAGGGGCGAGCAGTACTTC
d_gene: TRBD1; j_gene: TRBJ1-1; v_gene: TRBV5-1; abundance: NA; CDR3aa: CASGQQGGTEAFF; CDR3nt: TGCGCCAGCGGTCAACAGGGGGGCACTGAAGCTTTCTTT
d_gene: NA; j_gene: TRBJ1-5; v_gene: TRBV12-3/TRBV12-4; abundance: NA; CDR3aa: CASRLTGYQPQHF; CDR3nt: TGTGCCAGCAGGCTGACAGGCTATCAGCCCCAGCATTTT
d_gene: TRBD1; j_gene: TRBJ1-1; v_gene: TRBV7-9; abundance: NA; CDR3aa: CASSLSGGQGATEAFF; CDR3nt: TGTGCCAGCAGCCTAAGCGGAGGGCAGGGGGCCACTGAAGCTTTCTTT
d_gene: TRBD2; j_gene: TRBJ2-5; v_gene: TRBV27; abundance: NA; CDR3aa: CASSLRTSGRAGVETQYF; CDR3nt: TGTGCCAGCAGTTTACGGACTAGCGGGAGGGCGGGAGTAGAGACCCAGTACTTC
d_gene: NA; j_gene: TRBJ2-7; v_gene: TRBV6-5; abundance: NA; CDR3aa: CASSRTGRRDEQYF; CDR3nt: TGTGCCAGCAGTCGGACTGGGCGTCGGGACGAGCAGTACTTC
d_gene: TRBD1; j_gene: TRBJ1-5; v_gene: TRBV5-4; abundance: NA; CDR3aa: CASSFGTGAQPQHF; CDR3nt: TGTGCCAGCAGCTTCGGGACAGGGGCTCAGCCCCAGCATTTT
d_gene: NA; j_gene: TRBJ1-1; v_gene: TRBV6-1; abundance: NA; CDR3aa: CASSEGLLGTEAFF; CDR3nt: TGTGCCAGCAGTGAAGGACTATTGGGGACTGAAGCTTTCTTT
d_gene: TRBD2; j_gene: TRBJ2-2; v_gene: TRBV4-1; abundance: NA; CDR3aa: CASSQDPSGSLGLGELFF; CDR3nt: TGCGCCAGCAGCCAAGATCCTAGCGGGAGTTTGGGACTCGGGGAGCTGTTTTTT
d_gene: TRBD1; j_gene: TRBJ1-6; v_gene: TRBV20-1; abundance: NA; CDR3aa: CSASDTGTGVNSPLHF; CDR3nt: TGCAGTGCTAGTGACACCGGGACAGGGGTCAATTCACCCCTCCACTTT
d_gene: NA; j_gene: TRBJ1-1; v_gene: TRBV5-5; abundance: NA; CDR3aa: CASGRQDTEAFF; CDR3nt: TGTGCCAGCGGGCGACAGGACACTGAAGCTTTCTTT
d_gene: NA; j_gene: TRBJ2-1; v_gene: TRBV7-2; abundance: NA; CDR3aa: CASSLDFFVWPGQFF; CDR3nt: TGTGCCAGCAGCTTAGATTTTTTTGTGTGGCCAGGGCAGTTCTTC
d_gene: TRBD2; j_gene: TRBJ2-1; v_gene: TRBV5-4; abundance: NA; CDR3aa: CASSLTSGFYNEQFF; CDR3nt: TGTGCCAGCAGCCTGACTAGCGGGTTCTACAATGAGCAGTTCTTC
d_gene: NA; j_gene: TRBJ1-1; v_gene: TRBV5-1; abundance: NA; CDR3aa: CASRTTGWALNTEAFF; CDR3nt: TGCGCCAGCAGAACTACAGGTTGGGCCCTAAACACTGAAGCTTTCTTT
d_gene: TRBD1; j_gene: TRBJ2-2; v_gene: TRBV5-4; abundance: NA; CDR3aa: CASRADRAAGELFF; CDR3nt: TGTGCCAGCAGGGCCGACAGGGCGGCCGGGGAGCTGTTTTTT
d_gene: TRBD1; j_gene: TRBJ2-1; v_gene: TRBV4-2; abundance: NA; CDR3aa: CASSQEDRVDEQFF; CDR3nt: TGTGCCAGCAGCCAAGAGGACAGGGTGGATGAGCAGTTCTTC
d_gene: TRBD1; j_gene: TRBJ2-5; v_gene: TRBV2; abundance: NA; CDR3aa: CASATGQGQQETQYF; CDR3nt: TGTGCCAGCGCGACCGGACAGGGTCAACAAGAGACCCAGTACTTC
d_gene: NA; j_gene: TRBJ1-3; v_gene: TRBV6-5; abundance: NA; CDR3aa: CATRPAFSGNTIYF; CDR3nt: TGTGCGACTCGACCCGCGTTCTCTGGAAACACCATATATTTT
d_gene: TRBD2; j_gene: TRBJ2-1; v_gene: TRBV24-1; abundance: NA; CDR3aa: CATSLGTSGGQNEQFF; CDR3nt: TGTGCCACCAGTCTAGGGACTAGCGGGGGCCAAAATGAGCAGTTCTTC
d_gene: TRBD2; j_gene: TRBJ2-4; v_gene: TRBV28; abundance: NA; CDR3aa: CASSSLAGVAKNIQYF; CDR3nt: TGTGCCAGCAGTTCTTTAGCGGGAGTAGCCAAAAACATTCAGTACTTC
d_gene: TRBD2; j_gene: TRBJ2-5; v_gene: TRBV19; abundance: NA; CDR3aa: CASSIGGLVLLSETQYF; CDR3nt: TGTGCCAGTAGTATCGGAGGACTAGTTCTTCTTTCGGAGACCCAGTACTTC
d_gene: TRBD1; j_gene: TRBJ2-3; v_gene: TRBV30; abundance: NA; CDR3aa: CAYLTGSMQYF; CDR3nt: TGTGCCTACCTGACAGGGAGTATGCAGTATTTT
d_gene: NA; j_gene: TRBJ2-3; v_gene: TRBV10-1; abundance: NA; CDR3aa: CASSERRTPDTQYF; CDR3nt: TGCGCCAGCAGTGAAAGGAGGACCCCAGATACGCAGTATTTT
d_gene: NA; j_gene: TRBJ2-7; v_gene: TRBV7-2; abundance: NA; CDR3aa: CASSPTAGPYEQYF; CDR3nt: TGTGCCAGCAGCCCGACAGCCGGTCCCTACGAGCAGTACTTC
d_gene: TRBD1; j_gene: TRBJ2-7; v_gene: TRBV6-5; abundance: NA; CDR3aa: CASSPTGTENYEQYF; CDR3nt: TGTGCCAGCAGTCCGACCGGGACAGAGAACTACGAGCAGTACTTC
d_gene: TRBD2; j_gene: TRBJ2-2; v_gene: TRBV27; abundance: NA; CDR3aa: CASSLGTRGGELFF; CDR3nt: TGTGCCAGCAGTTTAGGGACTAGAGGCGGGGAGCTGTTTTTT
d_gene: NA; j_gene: TRBJ1-2; v_gene: TRBV30; abundance: NA; CDR3aa: CAWSPDRSYGYTF; CDR3nt: TGTGCCTGGAGTCCAGACAGGTCCTATGGCTACACCTTC
d_gene: NA; j_gene: TRBJ1-5; v_gene: TRBV30; abundance: NA; CDR3aa: CAWSVPGGVRPQHF; CDR3nt: TGTGCCTGGAGTGTACCGGGGGGGGTCCGGCCCCAGCATTTT
d_gene: TRBD1; j_gene: TRBJ2-7; v_gene: TRBV7-2; abundance: NA; CDR3aa: CASSPGTGMSSYEQYF; CDR3nt: TGTGCCAGCAGCCCCGGGACAGGGATGAGCTCCTACGAGCAGTACTTC
d_gene: NA; j_gene: TRBJ1-4; v_gene: TRBV5-1; abundance: NA; CDR3aa: CASSLAGGANEKLFF; CDR3nt: TGCGCCAGCAGCTTAGCTGGGGGGGCCAATGAAAAACTGTTTTTT
d_gene: NA; j_gene: TRBJ1-6; v_gene: TRBV2; abundance: NA; CDR3aa: CASSVQGNSPLHF; CDR3nt: TGTGCCAGCAGTGTCCAGGGGAATTCACCCCTCCACTTT
d_gene: TRBD1; j_gene: TRBJ2-2; v_gene: TRBV27; abundance: NA; CDR3aa: CASSSGGQRGPGELFF; CDR3nt: TGTGCCAGCAGTTCTGGGGGACAGAGGGGGCCCGGGGAGCTGTTTTTT
d_gene: TRBD2; j_gene: TRBJ2-7; v_gene: TRBV28; abundance: NA; CDR3aa: CASRVGGLAGFGGTYEQYF; CDR3nt: TGTGCCAGCAGGGTTGGCGGACTAGCGGGGTTCGGGGGAACCTACGAGCAGTACTTC
d_gene: TRBD2; j_gene: TRBJ2-3; v_gene: TRBV6-2/TRBV6-3; abundance: NA; CDR3aa: CASSYAGGRLGTQYF; CDR3nt: TGTGCCAGCAGTTACGCGGGAGGGAGGTTGGGTACGCAGTATTTT
d_gene: NA; j_gene: TRBJ2-3; v_gene: TRBV27; abundance: NA; CDR3aa: CASRSSTDTQYF; CDR3nt: TGTGCCAGCAGATCTAGCACAGATACGCAGTATTTT
d_gene: NA; j_gene: TRBJ1-2; v_gene: TRBV11-2; abundance: once; CDR3aa: CASSLGARSLHGYTF; CDR3nt: TGTGCCAGCAGCTTAGGGGCGCGAAGTCTCCATGGCTACACCTTC
d_gene: TRBD1; j_gene: TRBJ2-1; v_gene: TRBV6-5; abundance: NA; CDR3aa: CATLGTATYNEQFF; CDR3nt: TGTGCCACCTTAGGGACAGCAACCTACAATGAGCAGTTCTTC
d_gene: TRBD2; j_gene: TRBJ2-1; v_gene: TRBV10-3; abundance: NA; CDR3aa: CAISGGAVNEQFF; CDR3nt: TGTGCCATTAGCGGGGGGGCTGTAAATGAGCAGTTCTTC
d_gene: NA; j_gene: TRBJ1-3; v_gene: TRBV12-3/TRBV12-4; abundance: few; CDR3aa: CASSSGAGNTIYF; CDR3nt: TGTGCCAGCAGTTCCGGAGCTGGAAACACCATATATTTT
d_gene: TRBD2; j_gene: TRBJ2-1; v_gene: TRBV7-6; abundance: NA; CDR3aa: CASSLASSGSVRLEQFF; CDR3nt: TGTGCCAGCAGCTTAGCGTCTAGCGGGTCGGTCCGCCTTGAGCAGTTCTTC
d_gene: NA; j_gene: TRBJ1-1; v_gene: TRBV7-2; abundance: few; CDR3aa: CASSLSSVRTEAFF; CDR3nt: TGTGCCAGCAGCTTATCTTCCGTGAGGACTGAAGCTTTCTTT
d_gene: TRBD2; j_gene: TRBJ2-1; v_gene: TRBV28; abundance: NA; CDR3aa: CASSSSGTSGVRKQFF; CDR3nt: TGTGCCAGCAGTTCCTCCGGGACTAGCGGAGTTAGGAAGCAGTTCTTC
d_gene: NA; j_gene: TRBJ2-7; v_gene: TRBV12-5; abundance: few; CDR3aa: CASGLKQGYEQYF; CDR3nt: TGTGCTAGTGGTTTGAAACAGGGTTACGAGCAGTACTTC
d_gene: NA; j_gene: TRBJ2-3; v_gene: TRBV29-1; abundance: NA; CDR3aa: CSVGTVTDTQYF; CDR3nt: TGCAGCGTTGGGACAGTCACAGATACGCAGTATTTT
d_gene: NA; j_gene: TRBJ2-5; v_gene: TRBV5-8; abundance: NA; CDR3aa: CASPGGTSQETQYF; CDR3nt: TGTGCCAGCCCAGGTGGGACATCCCAAGAGACCCAGTACTTC
d_gene: TRBD1; j_gene: TRBJ1-2; v_gene: TRBV6-5; abundance: NA; CDR3aa: CASNRAGGLYGYTF; CDR3nt: TGTGCCAGCAATAGAGCAGGGGGCCTCTATGGCTACACCTTC
d_gene: NA; j_gene: TRBJ2-2; v_gene: TRBV6-5; abundance: few; CDR3aa: CASTPERPGIGELFF; CDR3nt: TGTGCCAGCACCCCCGAGCGGCCGGGGATCGGGGAGCTGTTTTTT
d_gene: TRBD1; j_gene: TRBJ2-7; v_gene: TRBV18; abundance: NA; CDR3aa: CASSPTDRGAEQYF; CDR3nt: TGTGCCAGCTCACCAACGGACAGGGGAGCCGAGCAGTACTTC
d_gene: NA; j_gene: TRBJ2-7; v_gene: TRBV5-1; abundance: few; CDR3aa: CASSIHPQGTVSEQYF; CDR3nt: TGCGCCAGCAGCATCCACCCACAGGGGACTGTAAGCGAGCAGTACTTC
d_gene: NA; j_gene: TRBJ2-1; v_gene: TRBV13; abundance: NA; CDR3aa: CASSLTVGSYNEQFF; CDR3nt: TGTGCCAGCAGCTTAACTGTTGGCTCCTACAATGAGCAGTTCTTC